Listed below are T cell receptor beta chains from one sample, sequenced in a study of T cells of healthy individuals. TCRdb used MiXCR to reprocess the 5' RACE reads, holding one entry per CDR3 protein. The sample includes around 53,000 distinct CDR3 sequences, roughly 15% of them seen just once. The receptors were sampled from a human donor in good health. The conserved cysteine and the conserved F or W are not part of the CDR3 here. Expanded clones are given a class, and other clones once, few, many or no size at all.

TRBJ1-1	-	TRBV7-3	ASSGGQLGVRTEAF
TRBJ2-1	many	TRBV9	ASSPADWAGGFSEQF
TRBJ1-1	few	TRBV6-1	ASMQGLNTEAF
TRBJ1-2	many	TRBV4-3	ASSQEVQGRGYT
TRBJ2-5	-	TRBV12-3/TRBV12-4	ASSKGTSGIQETQY
TRBJ1-5	many	TRBV3-1	ASSQNRGFQPQH
TRBJ2-2	many	TRBV10-2	ASSEWTGVRAGELF
TRBJ2-5	few	TRBV19	ASSFPGTGGETQY
TRBJ1-2	many	TRBV7-9	ASSLVHPTYRNYGYT
TRBJ1-6	-	TRBV4-1	ASSGTWTLNSPLH
TRBJ1-2	few	TRBV19	ASSETSRDGYT
TRBJ1-1	many	TRBV20-1	SAWPPSGTVTEAF
TRBJ2-3	few	TRBV5-1	ASSLAQLAGGADTQY
TRBJ1-2	many	TRBV28	ASSPSGAYGYT
TRBJ1-2	-	TRBV10-3	AISEDGFYGYT
TRBJ2-1	many	TRBV20-1	SVEAGHNEQF
TRBJ2-3	few	TRBV6-6	ASRVTGGGADTQY
TRBJ2-3	many	TRBV18	ASSPSGGRQDTQY
TRBJ2-3	-	TRBV20-1	SARGGGSTNTQY
TRBJ1-2	-	TRBV9	ASGGQGDYGYT
TRBJ2-1	few	TRBV29-1	SVLTSYDEQF
TRBJ2-2	-	TRBV5-1	ASTYSAGTGNTGELF
TRBJ2-7	many	TRBV2	ASTEGTVSYEQY
TRBJ2-1	-	TRBV6-5	ASSYSSGSSYNEQF
TRBJ1-2	-	TRBV4-1	ASSQNRGNYGYT
TRBJ1-5	-	TRBV12-3/TRBV12-4	ASSRRNGQGGYSNQPQH
TRBJ2-7	few	TRBV28	ASTLASGHPVGEQY
TRBJ2-4	many	TRBV7-6	ASSSYSGSSGGVSNIQY
TRBJ2-2	-	TRBV7-9	ASIPRGPTGELF
TRBJ2-7	many	TRBV7-2	ASSPGSGPYEQY
TRBJ1-5	many	TRBV30	AWSQGRLGNQPQH
TRBJ1-3	-	TRBV4-1	ASSQKAGGSSGNTIY
TRBJ1-5	-	TRBV5-1	ASSLGGEGINQPQH
TRBJ2-6	many	TRBV20-1	SAALAVSSGANVLT
TRBJ2-1	many	TRBV4-2	ASSQATSGGYEQF
TRBJ2-7	-	TRBV5-6	ASSMGPTSYEQY
TRBJ2-7	few	TRBV20-1	SASPSVSYEQY
TRBJ2-5	many	TRBV7-2	ASSLVREWGETQY
TRBJ2-1	-	TRBV3-1	ASSSDGGNEQF
TRBJ2-1	many	TRBV18	ASSPGTGGPNEQF
TRBJ1-1	-	TRBV2	ASRSTMNTEAF